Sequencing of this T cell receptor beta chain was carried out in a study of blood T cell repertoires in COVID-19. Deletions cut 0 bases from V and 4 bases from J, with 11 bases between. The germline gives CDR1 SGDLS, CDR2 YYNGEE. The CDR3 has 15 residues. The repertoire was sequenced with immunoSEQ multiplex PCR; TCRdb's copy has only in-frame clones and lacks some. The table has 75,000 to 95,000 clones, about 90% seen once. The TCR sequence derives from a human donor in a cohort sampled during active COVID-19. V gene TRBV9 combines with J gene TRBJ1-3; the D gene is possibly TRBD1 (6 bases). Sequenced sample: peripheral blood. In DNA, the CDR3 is TGTGCCAGCAGCGTAGCATCAGGGGCGGGAAACACCATATATTTT. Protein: CASSVASGAGNTIYF.